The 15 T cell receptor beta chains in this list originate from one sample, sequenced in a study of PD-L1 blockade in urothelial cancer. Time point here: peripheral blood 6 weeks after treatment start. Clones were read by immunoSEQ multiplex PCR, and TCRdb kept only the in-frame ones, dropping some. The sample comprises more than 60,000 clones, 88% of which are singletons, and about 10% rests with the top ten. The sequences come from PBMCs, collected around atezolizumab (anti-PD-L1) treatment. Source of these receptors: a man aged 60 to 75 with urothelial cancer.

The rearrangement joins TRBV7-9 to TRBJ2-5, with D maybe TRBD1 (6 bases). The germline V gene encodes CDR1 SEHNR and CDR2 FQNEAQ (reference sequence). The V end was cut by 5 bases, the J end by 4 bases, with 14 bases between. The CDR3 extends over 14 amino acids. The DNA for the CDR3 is TGTGCCAGCAGCCTCTGGACAGAGAGAGAGACCCAGTACTTC. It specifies CASSLWTERETQYF.

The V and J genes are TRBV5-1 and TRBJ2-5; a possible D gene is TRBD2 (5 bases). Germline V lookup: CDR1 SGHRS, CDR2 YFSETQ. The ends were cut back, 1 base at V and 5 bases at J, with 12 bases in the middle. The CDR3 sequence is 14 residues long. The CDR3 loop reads CASSLTGLDETQYF. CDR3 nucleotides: TGCGCCAGCAGCTTGACGGGGTTAGACGAGACCCAGTACTTC. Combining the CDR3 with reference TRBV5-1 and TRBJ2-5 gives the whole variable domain KAGVTQTPRYLIKTRGQQVTLSCSPISGHRSVSWYQQTPGQGLQFLFEYFSETQRNKGNFPGRFSGRQFSNSRSEMNVSTLELGDSALYLCASSLTGLDETQYFGPGTRLLVL.

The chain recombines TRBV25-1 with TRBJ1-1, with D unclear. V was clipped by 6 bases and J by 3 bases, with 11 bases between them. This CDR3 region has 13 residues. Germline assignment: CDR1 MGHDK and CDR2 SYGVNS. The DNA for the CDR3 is TGTGCCAGCAGATTTAATCGGGACACTGAAGCTTTCTTT. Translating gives CASRFNRDTEAFF.

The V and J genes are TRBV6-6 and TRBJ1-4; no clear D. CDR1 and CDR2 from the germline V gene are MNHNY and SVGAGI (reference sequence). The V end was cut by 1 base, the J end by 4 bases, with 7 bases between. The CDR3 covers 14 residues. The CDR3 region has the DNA TGTGCCAGCAGTTACTGGGGAGTTAATGAAAAACTGTTTTTT. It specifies CASSYWGVNEKLFF.

CDR3 residues: CAWVEGQGGEKLFF. The CDR3, as DNA: TGTGCCTGGGTTGAGGGACAGGGCGGAGAAAAACTGTTTTTT. This rearrangement joins TRBV30 to TRBJ1-4, with 9 bases matching TRBD1. The CDR3 totals 14 residues. V shed 5 bases, J shed 8 bases, and the junction held 9 bases outside the gene matches. Per germline, CDR1 GTSNPN and CDR2 SVGIG (reference sequence).

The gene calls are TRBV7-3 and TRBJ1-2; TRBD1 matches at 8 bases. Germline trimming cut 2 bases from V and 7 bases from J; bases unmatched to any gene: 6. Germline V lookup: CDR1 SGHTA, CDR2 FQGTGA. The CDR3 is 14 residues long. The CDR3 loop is CASSLDGTGFGYTF. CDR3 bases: TGTGCCAGCAGCTTAGATGGGACAGGCTTTGGCTACACCTTC.

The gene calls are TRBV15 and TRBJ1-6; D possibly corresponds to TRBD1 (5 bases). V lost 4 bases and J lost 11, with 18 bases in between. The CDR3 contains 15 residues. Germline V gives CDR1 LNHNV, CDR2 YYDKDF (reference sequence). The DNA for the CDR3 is TGTGCCACCAGCAAGGAAACTCTTGGGGCAGCACCCCTCCACTTT. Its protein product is CATSKETLGAAPLHF. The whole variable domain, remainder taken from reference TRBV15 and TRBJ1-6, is DAMVIQNPRYQVTQFGKPVTLSCSQTLNHNVMYWYQQKSSQAPKLLFHYYDKDFNNEADTPDNFQSRRPNTSFCFLDIRSPGLGDTAMYLCATSKETLGAAPLHFGNGTRLTVT.

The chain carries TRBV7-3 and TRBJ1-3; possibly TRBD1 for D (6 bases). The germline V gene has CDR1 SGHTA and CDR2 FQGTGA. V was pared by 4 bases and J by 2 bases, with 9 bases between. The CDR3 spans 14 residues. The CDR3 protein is CASSSGVPGNTIYF. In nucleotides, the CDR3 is TGTGCCAGCAGCTCAGGGGTACCTGGAAACACCATATATTTT.

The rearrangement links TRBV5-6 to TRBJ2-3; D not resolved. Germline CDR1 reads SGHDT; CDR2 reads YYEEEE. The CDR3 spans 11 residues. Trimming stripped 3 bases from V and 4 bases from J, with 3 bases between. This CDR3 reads CASSSSDTQYF. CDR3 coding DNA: TGTGCCAGCAGCTCCTCAGATACGCAGTATTTT.

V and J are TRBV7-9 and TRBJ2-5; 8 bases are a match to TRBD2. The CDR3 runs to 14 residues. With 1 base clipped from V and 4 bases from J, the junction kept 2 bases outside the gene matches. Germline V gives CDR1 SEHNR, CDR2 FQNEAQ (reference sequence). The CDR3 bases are TGTGCCAGCAGCTTAGTAACTAGCGGAGAGACCCAGTACTTC. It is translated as CASSLVTSGETQYF. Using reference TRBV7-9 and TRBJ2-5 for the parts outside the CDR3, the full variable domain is DTGVSQNPRHKITKRGQNVTFRCDPISEHNRLYWYRQTLGQGPEFLTYFQNEAQLEKSRLLSDRFSAERPKGSFSTLEIQRTEQGDSAMYLCASSLVTSGETQYFGPGTRLLVL.

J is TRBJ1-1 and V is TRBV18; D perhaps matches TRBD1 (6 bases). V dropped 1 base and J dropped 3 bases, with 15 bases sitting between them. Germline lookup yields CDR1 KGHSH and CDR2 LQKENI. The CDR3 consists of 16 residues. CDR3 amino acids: CASSPRLQGSDTEAFF. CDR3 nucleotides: TGTGCCAGCTCACCACGTCTCCAGGGGTCGGACACTGAAGCTTTCTTT.

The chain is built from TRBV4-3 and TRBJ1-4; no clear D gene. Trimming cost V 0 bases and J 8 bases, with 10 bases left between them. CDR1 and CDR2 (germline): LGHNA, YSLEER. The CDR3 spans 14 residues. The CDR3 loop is CASSQEADFEKLFF. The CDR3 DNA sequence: TGCGCCAGCAGCCAAGAGGCAGATTTCGAAAAACTGTTTTTT.

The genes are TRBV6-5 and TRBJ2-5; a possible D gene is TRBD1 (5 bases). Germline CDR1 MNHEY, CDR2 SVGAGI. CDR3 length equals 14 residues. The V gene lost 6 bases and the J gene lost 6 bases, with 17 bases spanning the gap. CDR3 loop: CASRPWVGVKTQYF. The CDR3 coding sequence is TGTGCCAGCAGACCCTGGGTAGGGGTAAAGACCCAGTACTTC.

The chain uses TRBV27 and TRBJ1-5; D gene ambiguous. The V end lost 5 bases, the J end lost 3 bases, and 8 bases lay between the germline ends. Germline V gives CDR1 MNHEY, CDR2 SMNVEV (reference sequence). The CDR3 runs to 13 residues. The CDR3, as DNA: TGTGCCAGCAGTCGAGAATCCAATCAGCCCCAGCATTTT. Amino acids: CASSRESNQPQHF.

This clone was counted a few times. The CDR3 reads CASGKQGVGYGYTF. Here the CDR3 DNA reads TGTGCCAGCGGTAAACAGGGGGTAGGATATGGCTACACCTTC. The chain uses TRBV7-9 and TRBJ1-2; 8 positions match TRBD1. Germline trimming cut 8 bases from V and 5 bases from J; bases unmatched to any gene: 10. Germline CDR1 reads SEHNR; CDR2 reads FQNEAQ (reference sequence). The CDR3 totals 14 residues.